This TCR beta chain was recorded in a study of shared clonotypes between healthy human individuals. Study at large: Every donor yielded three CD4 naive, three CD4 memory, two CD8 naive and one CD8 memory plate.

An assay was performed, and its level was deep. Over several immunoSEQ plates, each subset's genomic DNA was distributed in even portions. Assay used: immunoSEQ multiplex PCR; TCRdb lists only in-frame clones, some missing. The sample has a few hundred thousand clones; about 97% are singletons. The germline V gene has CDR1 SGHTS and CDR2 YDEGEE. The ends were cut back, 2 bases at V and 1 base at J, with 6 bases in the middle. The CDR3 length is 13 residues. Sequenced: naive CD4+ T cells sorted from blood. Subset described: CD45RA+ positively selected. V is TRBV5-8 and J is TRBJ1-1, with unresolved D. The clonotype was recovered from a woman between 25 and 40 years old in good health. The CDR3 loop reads CASSLRGNTEAFF. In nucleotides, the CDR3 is TGTGCCAGCAGCTTACGGGGGAACACTGAAGCTTTCTTT.